Sequencing of this T cell receptor beta chain was carried out in a study of PD-L1 blockade in urothelial cancer. Turning to the study itself: Chemotherapy regimens numbering 0 to 3 had been given to patients. Analysis of blood occurred 3 weeks (second dose) and 6 weeks after treatment start. Study-wide points: Pretreatment blood TCR clonality under the median forecast improved survival.

Time point noted: pretreatment peripheral blood. CDR1 is LGHNA, CDR2 YNFKEQ, per germline. CDR3 length equals 15 residues. After removal of 6 bases from V and 8 bases from J, the junction contained 9 bases not matched to a gene. Worth noting for this clone: Its antigen is as yet unknown.

Templates that were synthetic TCR analogs were spiked into each PCR. Sequencing was performed with immunoSEQ multiplex PCR; in TCRdb, only in-frame clones are kept and a portion is missing. Seen here are some 74,000 clones, about 85% observed once, and the top ten hold about 6.7%. This chain connects TRBV4-2 to TRBJ2-1, with TRBD2 matching over 11 bases. The receptor was isolated from a man in his forties with urothelial cancer. Specimen: PBMCs, collected around atezolizumab (anti-PD-L1) treatment. This CDR3 is CASSPTSGSSYEQFF. The CDR3, as DNA: TGTGCCAGCAGTCCTACTAGCGGGAGCTCCTATGAGCAGTTCTTC.